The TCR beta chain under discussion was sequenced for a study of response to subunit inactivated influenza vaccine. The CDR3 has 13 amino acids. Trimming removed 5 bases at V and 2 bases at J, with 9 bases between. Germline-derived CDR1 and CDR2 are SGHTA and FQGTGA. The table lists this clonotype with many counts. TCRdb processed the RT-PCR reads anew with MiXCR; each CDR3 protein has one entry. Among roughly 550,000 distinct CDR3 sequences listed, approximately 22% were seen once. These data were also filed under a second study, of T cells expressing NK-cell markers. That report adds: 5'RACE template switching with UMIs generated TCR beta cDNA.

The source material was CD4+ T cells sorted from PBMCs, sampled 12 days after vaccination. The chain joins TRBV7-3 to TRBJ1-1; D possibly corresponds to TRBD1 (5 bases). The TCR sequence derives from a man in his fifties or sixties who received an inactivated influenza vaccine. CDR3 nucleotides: TGTGCCAGCAGCCCCGGGGCAAACACTGAAGCTTTCTTT. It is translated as CASSPGANTEAFF.